The rows below give T cell receptor beta chains drawn from one sample of a study of blood T cell repertoires in COVID-19. TCRdb's copy holds only in-frame clones and misses some; the assay was immunoSEQ multiplex PCR. The data contain roughly 100,000 clones, over 85% of them singletons. Sequenced: peripheral blood. The source is a woman between 45 and 60 years old with COVID-19, enrolled during active disease. The CDR3 runs from the conserved cysteine through the conserved F or W. Each record gives: V gene, J gene, D gene, clone size, CDR3 DNA, CDR3 protein. The D gene is left open where the match is weak. Size tells how often a clone was seen (once, few, many) or the class of an expanded clone, and some rows leave it out.

TRBV6-5,TRBJ1-2,-,once,TGTGCCAGCAGACCCCTTAGGGCAGGGGATGAGGGCTACACCTTC,CASRPLRAGDEGYTF
TRBV27,TRBJ1-2,-,-,TGTGCCAGCAGGGGGCTCCTGAATGGCTACACCTTC,CASRGLLNGYTF
TRBV5-6,TRBJ1-5,TRBD1,few,TGTGCCAGCAGCCCGGGACAGGGCAGCAATCAGCCCCAGCATTTT,CASSPGQGSNQPQHF
TRBV27,TRBJ2-1,-,-,TGTGCCAGCAGTTTAGGAGGGTGGGTTGATCACAATGAGCAGTTCTTC,CASSLGGWVDHNEQFF
TRBV10-3,TRBJ2-2,-,-,TGTGCCATCAGTGAGTCCCTCCGGGGGAACACCGGGGAGCTGTTTTTT,CAISESLRGNTGELFF
TRBV5-4,TRBJ2-3,TRBD2,-,TGTGCCAGCAGCTTTACTAGCGGGGGGGCAGATACGCAGTATTTT,CASSFTSGGADTQYF
TRBV5-4,TRBJ1-2,-,-,TGTGCCAGCAGCTTGGTGGGGCAACAGGGATTGGGCTATGGCTACACCTTC,CASSLVGQQGLGYGYTF
TRBV11-2,TRBJ1-4,-,-,TGTGCCAGCAGCTTAGTCCCTGCAACTAATGAAAAACTGTTTTTT,CASSLVPATNEKLFF
TRBV5-5,TRBJ2-1,TRBD2,-,TGTGCCAGCAGCTTCATAGCGGGGGGTTTTGAGCAGTTCTTC,CASSFIAGGFEQFF
TRBV6-1,TRBJ2-7,-,-,TGTGCCAGCAGTGAAGCGCCTAGGGGGTACGAGCAGTACTTC,CASSEAPRGYEQYF
TRBV10-1,TRBJ2-3,TRBD1,-,TGCGCCAGCAGTGAGGGACAGGGCACAGATACGCAGTATTTT,CASSEGQGTDTQYF
TRBV5-4,TRBJ2-5,-,-,TGTGCCAGCAGTCCCGGTTCTAGCGAAGAGACCCAGTACTTC,CASSPGSSEETQYF
TRBV27,TRBJ2-1,TRBD1,-,TGTGCCTCCGGGACAGCCGTCTACAATGAGCAGTTCTTC,CASGTAVYNEQFF
TRBV18,TRBJ1-2,TRBD1,-,TGTGCCAGCTACGCCGGGACAGGGGGAGGCTACACCTTC,CASYAGTGGGYTF
TRBV5-1,TRBJ2-1,-,-,TGCGCCAGCAGCTTGGGGGCAGACGGGAGTGAGCAGTTCTTC,CASSLGADGSEQFF
TRBV5-6,TRBJ2-5,TRBD1,-,TGTGCCAGCAGACTGGGGGACAGGGAGGCGCAGACCCAGTACTTC,CASRLGDREAQTQYF
TRBV6-5,TRBJ1-5,-,-,TGTGCCAGCAGTACCCGAGCAGGGAATCAGCCCCAGCATTTT,CASSTRAGNQPQHF
TRBV4-1,TRBJ1-6,-,-,TGCGCCAGCAGCCAGGGCGGGCAGGGAGGTTCACCCCTCCACTTT,CASSQGGQGGSPLHF
TRBV10-3,TRBJ2-1,TRBD2,-,TGTGCCATCAGTGGGACTAGCGAATCCTACAATGAGCAGTTCTTC,CAISGTSESYNEQFF
TRBV30,TRBJ2-5,-,-,TGTGCCTGGAGGGGGACTGCACCTTGGGAGACCCAGTACTTC,CAWRGTAPWETQYF
TRBV12-3/TRBV12-4,TRBJ1-1,-,-,TGTGCCAGCAGTTTTAATCTGAACACTGAAGCTTTCTTT,CASSFNLNTEAFF
TRBV19,TRBJ1-5,-,-,TGTGCCAGTAGTGCGGCAGGGTATCAGCCCCAGCATTTT,CASSAAGYQPQHF
TRBV7-8,TRBJ2-2,-,-,TGTGCCAGCAGCCAACTGCAGCGGGCCGGGGAGCTGTTTTTT,CASSQLQRAGELFF
TRBV29-1,TRBJ2-3,-,-,TGCAGCCTTCAACGGGGAAGCACAGATACGCAGTATTTT,CSLQRGSTDTQYF
TRBV28,TRBJ2-3,TRBD1,-,TGTGCCAGCAGTAATGGACAGGGTGCGTTAGATACGCAGTATTTT,CASSNGQGALDTQYF
TRBV7-2,TRBJ1-3,-,-,TGTGCCAGCAGCTTTGGCGGTCCGGGAAACACCATATATTTT,CASSFGGPGNTIYF
TRBV7-2,TRBJ1-3,TRBD1,-,TGTGCCAGCAGCTCCGGGACAGACGGCTTCATATTT,CASSSGTDGFIF
TRBV30,TRBJ2-3,TRBD2,-,TGTGCCTGGAATAGCGGGGTCACAGATACGCAGTATTTT,CAWNSGVTDTQYF
TRBV6-6,TRBJ1-5,TRBD1,few,TGTGCCAGCATTCGGGACAGGGGAAAGGGTGGGAGCAATCAGCCCCAGCATTTT,CASIRDRGKGGSNQPQHF
TRBV27,TRBJ1-5,-,-,TGTGCCAGCAGTTCTCAGGGTACCAATCAGCCCCAGCATTTT,CASSSQGTNQPQHF
TRBV9,TRBJ2-5,-,once,TGTGCCAGCAGCGTAGCGGGGGAAGAGACCCAGTACTTC,CASSVAGEETQYF
TRBV9,TRBJ1-6,TRBD1,-,TGTGCCAGCAGCTCAACAGGGGTCAATTCACCCCTCCACTTT,CASSSTGVNSPLHF
TRBV4-3,TRBJ1-5,-,-,TGCGCCAGCAGCCAAGTAACAGGGCTGGGGCAGCCCCAGCATTTT,CASSQVTGLGQPQHF
TRBV6-2/TRBV6-3,TRBJ2-3,TRBD1,-,TGTGCCAGCAGCCGACAGGGGATGAATACAGATACGCAGTATTTT,CASSRQGMNTDTQYF
TRBV15,TRBJ1-2,-,-,TGTGCCACCAGCAGAGATCTCTGGGGGAGGGGCCGTGCCCACACCTTC,CATSRDLWGRGRAHTF
TRBV7-8,TRBJ2-5,TRBD1,-,TGTGCCAGCAGCTTATACGGGACAGGGGACAGGGAGACCCAGTACTTC,CASSLYGTGDRETQYF
TRBV7-2,TRBJ2-7,TRBD2,-,TGTGCCAGCAGGACACTAGCGGGGGGTGAGCAGTACTTC,CASRTLAGGEQYF
TRBV4-1,TRBJ2-7,TRBD1,medium-sized,TGCGCCAGTACTCCGGACAGGGGGGCCTACGAGCAGTACTTC,CASTPDRGAYEQYF
TRBV5-1,TRBJ2-3,-,-,TGCGCCAGCAGCTTGGGGCACAACACAGATACGCAGTATTTT,CASSLGHNTDTQYF
TRBV5-1,TRBJ2-1,TRBD2,-,TGCGCCAGCAGCCCCTTGGGTAGCGGGGGGGGAAATGAGCAGTTCTTC,CASSPLGSGGGNEQFF
TRBV10-3,TRBJ1-5,-,-,TGTGCCATCTGTGAGGGGCAGAATCAGCCCCAGCATTTT,CAICEGQNQPQHF